Listed below are T cell receptor beta chains from one sample, sequenced in a study of cytomegalovirus exposure and HLA in healthy donors. Produced via immunoSEQ multiplex PCR; TCRdb's table is partial and in-frame only. The table lists 150,000 or so clones, 94% of them singletons. The source material was PBMCs. The source of these receptors is a man between 18 and 29 years old in good health and CMV-seropositive. Each CDR3 is given with its conserved first and last residue. The D gene is left open where the match is weak.

>TRBJ1-4|-|TRBV5-4
TGTGCCAGCAGTCCGAGCGGGGTTCGGGAAAAACTGTTTTTT
CASSPSGVREKLFF
>TRBJ1-1|-|TRBV6-1
TGTGCCAGCAGTGAAGGTGTCAGGGTGGGGAACACTGAAGCTTTCTTT
CASSEGVRVGNTEAFF
>TRBJ2-7|TRBD2|TRBV19
TGTGCCAGTAGTATAGGAATTGGGTCGGGCGGGAGGCCGTCCTACGAGCAGTACTTC
CASSIGIGSGGRPSYEQYF
>TRBJ2-1|TRBD2|TRBV7-9
TGTGCCAGCAGCTCGCGGGAGAGGGCGACCTACAATGAGCAGTTCTTC
CASSSRERATYNEQFF
>TRBJ2-5|-|TRBV2
TGTGCCAGCAGTGAAATTTCAGCGGGAGAGACCCAGTACTTC
CASSEISAGETQYF
>TRBJ2-7|TRBD2|TRBV6-6
TGCCGGGTGGGCGGGAGGTATGACGAGCAGTACTTC
CRVGGRYDEQYF
>TRBJ2-5|-|TRBV11-1
TGTGCCAGCAGCTGGACGGGGGGCCCGGGGCAAGAGACCCAGTACTTC
CASSWTGGPGQETQYF
>TRBJ1-1|-|TRBV7-7
TGTGCTAGCAGCCCCAGTCGTGGCACTGAAGCTTTCTTT
CASSPSRGTEAFF
>TRBJ2-3|-|TRBV2
TGTGCCAGCAGTGGGCAGGGGAAAGATACGCAGTATTTT
CASSGQGKDTQYF
>TRBJ1-2|-|TRBV28
TGTGCCAGCAGCCAGCCACAGGGTTCTGGCTACACCTTC
CASSQPQGSGYTF
>TRBJ2-1|TRBD2|TRBV7-8
TGTGCCAGCAGCTTAGCCCCCCTGGGAGCGGGGTCTAGGAATGAGCAGTTCTTC
CASSLAPLGAGSRNEQFF
>TRBJ1-3|-|TRBV27
TGTGCCAGCAGTTTTATCGGCGGCCTTGGGGGAAACACCATATATTTT
CASSFIGGLGGNTIYF
>TRBJ2-7|-|TRBV7-8
TGTGCCAGCAGCTCCCTACAACAGGTCTACGAGCAGTACTTC
CASSSLQQVYEQYF
>TRBJ1-1|-|TRBV18
TGTGCCAGCTGGGGGGGCAACACTGAAGCTTTCTTT
CASWGGNTEAFF
>TRBJ2-5|TRBD1|TRBV6-1
TGTGCCAGCAGTGGACAGGGTCAAGAGACCCAGTACTTC
CASSGQGQETQYF
>TRBJ1-1|-|TRBV27
TGTGCCAGCAGCCTTCAGTGGTTGAACACTGAAGCTTTCTTT
CASSLQWLNTEAFF
>TRBJ1-2|-|TRBV21-1
TGTGCCAGCAGCCCCCCTTATGGCTACACCTTC
CASSPPYGYTF
>TRBJ2-3|TRBD2|TRBV29-1
TGCAGCGCCGTGGGTAGCGGGAGGGCCATAGATACGCAGTATTTT
CSAVGSGRAIDTQYF
>TRBJ2-7|TRBD2|TRBV27
TGTGCCAGCAGCCCATCGTTGGGAGGGGACGAGCAGTACTTC
CASSPSLGGDEQYF
>TRBJ2-1|TRBD1|TRBV2
TGTGCCAGCAGTGGGGGCGGGTGGGGACAGCTACACAATGAGCAGTTCTTC
CASSGGGWGQLHNEQFF